This T cell receptor (beta chain) was captured in a study of PD-L1 blockade in urothelial cancer. Study as a whole: The researchers analyzed blood 3 weeks (second dose) and 6 weeks after treatment start.

Synthetic spike-ins, TCR analog templates, were added into each PCR. Here immunoSEQ multiplex PCR was the method, and the copy in TCRdb shows in-frame clones only, minus some. The profile shows about 80,000 clones, 87% of them singletons. J was trimmed by 3 bases and V by 0 bases; bases with no gene match: 7. This CDR3 has 17 amino acids. Germline V gives CDR1 MDHEN, CDR2 SYDVKM. This clone appeared a few times. All patients carried locally advanced or metastatic urothelial carcinoma. This clonotype originated in a woman in her seventies with urothelial cancer. Sequencing used PBMCs, obtained around atezolizumab (anti-PD-L1) treatment. The chain recombines TRBV28 with TRBJ1-2; 10 nucleotides align to TRBD1. The CDR3: CASSLWIRTGGDYGYTF. The CDR3, as DNA: TGTGCCAGCAGTTTATGGATCCGGACAGGGGGGGACTATGGCTACACCTTC.